This TCR beta chain appears in the sequencing data of a study of blood T cell repertoires in COVID-19. Study at large: Acute and convalescent COVID-19 specimens originated in the United States, Italy and Spain. T cells, B-cell-depleted T cells, or PBMCs provided the cDNA or gDNA that served as material.

Per the study methods: Reference gene primer amplification gave estimated nucleated cell counts. Some clones are missing from TCRdb's copy, which holds only in-frame ones; the method was immunoSEQ multiplex PCR. V, J and clone size derive from that table, while D and trimming were established from the DNA sequence. Among about 120,000 clones listed, approximately 84% were seen once. The sample was peripheral blood. This TCR came from a man aged 65-85 years with active or convalescent COVID-19.

The DNA of the CDR3 is TGTGCCAGCACCCCTTCCCAGGGTTACGGGACCCAGTACTTC. It encodes CASTPSQGYGTQYF. The gene calls are TRBV7-2 and TRBJ2-5; possibly TRBD1 for D (5 bases). The CDR3 length is 14 residues. Trimming pared 7 bases from V and 7 bases from J, leaving 19 bases between. From germline, CDR1 is SGHTA and CDR2 FQGNSA.